The 24 T cell receptor beta chains in this list originate from one sample, sequenced in a study of T cell responses to AZD1222 COVID-19 vaccine. Clones were read by immunoSEQ multiplex PCR, and TCRdb kept only the in-frame ones, dropping some. In the table there are roughly 100,000 clones, 82% of which are singletons. Sequenced here: peripheral blood, sampled on day 0 of AZD1222 vaccination. These receptors originate from an adult in good health.

A remark on this clone: The junction departs from germline at one end; a sequencing error may be responsible. The chain employs TRBV7-2 and TRBJ2-2; D is possibly TRBD2 (6 bases). Germline CDR1 reads SGHTA; CDR2 reads FQGNSA. This CDR3 is built from 14 residues. CDR3 protein: CASSGLLNTGELFF. CDR3 nucleotides: TGTGCAAGCAGCGGACTATTAAACACCGGGGAGCTGTTTTTT.

The chain carries TRBV19 and TRBJ1-2, with unresolved D. Trimming removed 5 bases from V and 2 bases from J, with 6 bases in between. The CDR3 totals 12 residues. Germline CDR1 is LNHDA and CDR2 is SQIVND (reference sequence). In nucleotides, the CDR3 is TGTGCCAGTAGTCCACAAAACTATGGCTACACCTTC. Translating it yields CASSPQNYGYTF.

The V and J genes are TRBV7-6 and TRBJ2-2; 8 bases line up with TRBD1. Germline loops: CDR1 SGHVS, CDR2 FNYEAQ. The J segment lost 1 base and the V segment lost 5 bases, leaving 9 bases of the junction unmatched. There are 17 residues in the CDR3. CDR3 nucleotide sequence: TGTGCCAGCAGCCACTCCCCGGGACAGGTGAACACCGGGGAGCTGTTTTTT. Translated: CASSHSPGQVNTGELFF.

V and J are TRBV27 and TRBJ1-2, with a tentative D call TRBD1 (5 bases). The germline V gene has CDR1 MNHEY and CDR2 SMNVEV (reference sequence). The CDR3 totals 14 residues. V was shortened by 6 bases and J by 4 bases, with 15 bases between the two germline ends. The CDR3 here is CASRPGGGTYGYTF. CDR3 DNA sequence: TGTGCCAGCAGACCCGGGGGGGGGACCTATGGCTACACCTTC.

This rearrangement joins TRBV19 to TRBJ1-6; 8 nucleotides line up with TRBD1. V lost 5 bases to trimming and J lost 6 bases; unmatched junction nucleotides: 12. The CDR3 consists of 17 residues. Germline V gene lookup returns CDR1 LNHDA and CDR2 SQIVND (reference sequence). The CDR3 region is CASSPYGARGLNSPLHF. Written as DNA, the CDR3 is TGTGCCAGTAGTCCCTACGGCGCCAGGGGGCTTAATTCACCCCTCCACTTT.

The J gene is TRBJ2-3, the V gene TRBV3-1 (or the pseudogene TRBV3-2); 10 nucleotides match TRBD1. Germline V gene lookup returns CDR1 LGHDT and CDR2 YNNKEL (reference sequence). The CDR3 has 14 residues. The V segment lost 6 bases and the J segment 5 bases; nucleotides outside the gene matches: 5. The CDR3 DNA sequence: TGTGCCAGCAGTCTGACAGGGGGCCAAGATACGCAGTATTTT. Translated, it gives CASSLTGGQDTQYF.

The chain carries TRBV13 and TRBJ2-4; D gene unclear. The ends were cut back, 5 bases at V and 1 base at J, with 6 bases in the middle. This CDR3 has 13 residues. Germline-derived CDR1 and CDR2 are PRHDT and FYEKMQ (reference sequence). The CDR3 DNA sequence: TGTGCCAGCAGCCGGGCGGCCAAAAACATTCAGTACTTC. This codes for CASSRAAKNIQYF.

This sequence joins TRBV7-9 and TRBJ1-2; no definite D call. CDR1 is SEHNR, CDR2 FQNEAQ, per germline (reference sequence). V lost 0 bases, J lost 8 bases, and 7 bases lay in between. The CDR3 extends over 12 amino acids. The CDR3 protein is CASSLALGGYTF. DNA of the CDR3: TGTGCCAGCAGCTTAGCTCTGGGGGGCTACACCTTC.

Written as DNA, the CDR3 is TGTGCCAGCAGCTTGTGTTTGGGCTGCACTGAAGCTTTCTTT. Translating it yields CASSLCLGCTEAFF. The V call is TRBV7-8, the J call TRBJ1-1, with unresolved D. The V end was cut by 3 bases, the J end by 4 bases, with 12 bases between. Per the germline V gene, CDR1 is SGHVS and CDR2 is FQNEAQ. The CDR3 has 14 residues. Together with reference TRBV7-8 and TRBJ1-1, the CDR3 gives the full variable domain: GAGVSQSPRYKVAKRGQDVALRCDPISGHVSLFWYQQALGQGPEFLTYFQNEAQLDKSGLPSDRFFAERPEGSVSTLKIQRTQQEDSAVYLCASSLCLGCTEAFFGQGTRLTVV.

V usage is TRBV18 and J usage is TRBJ1-3; no reliable D call. The CDR3 is 13 amino acids. The V gene's germline CDR1 is KGHSH and CDR2 LQKENI. Trimming took 0 bases from V and 7 from J, leaving 7 bases between them. CDR3 sequence (DNA): TGTGCCAGCTCACCACCATTCGAGAACACCATATATTTT. It encodes CASSPPFENTIYF.

The genes are TRBV5-4 and TRBJ1-5, with D unresolved. V was cut by 4 bases and J by 2 bases, with 13 bases left in between. Germline V CDR1 and CDR2: SGHNT, YYREEE (reference sequence). CDR3 length: 15 residues. The CDR3: CASSLDLGGNQPQHF. In DNA, the CDR3 is TGTGCCAGCAGCCTGGACCTCGGGGGCAATCAGCCCCAGCATTTT.

This chain joins TRBV7-2 and TRBJ1-1, with 7 bases fitting TRBD1. Germline-derived CDR1 and CDR2 are SGHTA and FQGNSA. V dropped 7 bases and J dropped 6; count of bases not matched to a gene: 17. There are 16 residues in the CDR3. This chain's CDR3 is CASTTDSGSGTAEAFF. The CDR3 region has the DNA TGTGCCAGCACAACGGATTCTGGGTCGGGGACAGCTGAAGCTTTCTTT.

The gene calls are TRBV11-2 and TRBJ2-7, with a weak D call TRBD1 (5 bases). The V end lost 0 bases, the J end lost 5 bases, and 14 bases lay between the germline ends. Germline loops: CDR1 SGHAT, CDR2 FQNNGV. The CDR3 length is 15 residues. CDR3 DNA: TGTGCCAGCAGCTTAGATTTGGGGCAGGCCGACGAGCAGTACTTC. This encodes CASSLDLGQADEQYF.

The chain has TRBV5-4 and TRBJ2-1, with D possibly being TRBD1 (5 bases). The CDR3 extends over 15 amino acids. Germline CDR1 is SGHNT and CDR2 is YYREEE (reference sequence). V shed 0 bases and J shed 4 bases, with 11 bases lying between them. The CDR3: CASSLDSKGYNEQFF. The DNA for the CDR3 is TGTGCCAGCAGCTTGGATAGTAAGGGGTACAATGAGCAGTTCTTC.

The chain couples TRBV20-1 to TRBJ1-1; 7 nucleotides match TRBD1. Looked up from germline, CDR1 is DFQATT and CDR2 is SNEGSKA (reference sequence). CDR3 length equals 14 residues. V was pared by 3 bases and J by 1 base, with 5 bases of the junction left unmatched. The CDR3 sequence: CSASQGGQNTEAFF. The DNA of the CDR3 is TGCAGTGCTAGTCAGGGGGGCCAGAACACTGAAGCTTTCTTT.

The chain joins TRBV15 to TRBJ1-5; D ambiguous. CDR3 length equals 14 residues. Germline values: CDR1 LNHNV, CDR2 YYDKDF (reference sequence). Trimming shortened V by 1 base and J by 3 bases, and 7 bases separated the two germline ends. CDR3 in DNA: TGTGCCACCAGCAGAGGAGGCCTCAATCAGCCCCAGCATTTT. Its translation: CATSRGGLNQPQHF. Looking up the rest from reference TRBV15 and TRBJ1-5 gives the full variable domain: DAMVIQNPRYQVTQFGKPVTLSCSQTLNHNVMYWYQQKSSQAPKLLFHYYDKDFNNEADTPDNFQSRRPNTSFCFLDIRSPGLGDTAMYLCATSRGGLNQPQHFGDGTRLSIL.

V gene TRBV11-2 combines with J gene TRBJ2-7; tentatively, D is TRBD1 or TRBD2 (5 bases each). Trimming removed 1 base from V and 6 bases from J, with 19 bases in between. Germline lookup yields CDR1 SGHAT and CDR2 FQNNGV. The CDR3 contains 16 residues. CDR3 amino acids: CASSLGQPGPPGEQYF. In nucleotides, the CDR3 is TGTGCCAGCAGCTTAGGTCAGCCGGGACCTCCCGGCGAGCAGTACTTC.

This clone was detected once. This chain uses TRBV5-1 with TRBJ1-1, with 10 nucleotides matching TRBD1. CDR3 length: 15 amino acids. The germline V gene has CDR1 SGHRS and CDR2 YFSETQ. V gave up 2 bases and J gave up 4 bases; unmatched junction bases: 5. The CDR3 loop is CASSLMGTGATEAFF. The CDR3 DNA sequence: TGCGCCAGCAGCTTAATGGGGACAGGGGCCACTGAAGCTTTCTTT.

The V call is TRBV5-6, the J call TRBJ1-2, with 8 bases identical to TRBD1. Germline assignment: CDR1 SGHDT and CDR2 YYEEEE. J lost 5 bases, V lost 2 bases, and 5 bases had no gene match. This CDR3 contains 14 residues. As DNA, the CDR3 is TGTGCCAGCAGCTTTCAGGGGGCTCAGTATGGCTACACCTTC. Translated: CASSFQGAQYGYTF. The full variable domain, completed using reference TRBV5-6 and TRBJ1-2, is DAGVTQSPTHLIKTRGQQVTLRCSPKSGHDTVSWYQQALGQGPQFIFQYYEEEERQRGNFPDRFSGHQFPNYSSELNVNALLLGDSALYLCASSFQGAQYGYTFGSGTRLTVV.

The sample holds a few counts of this clone. The chain links TRBV4-3 to TRBJ1-2; D is unresolved. Germline V gives CDR1 LGHNA, CDR2 YSLEER. The CDR3 extends over 14 amino acids. Deletions cut 1 base from V and 0 bases from J, with 6 bases between. The CDR3 DNA reads TGCGCCAGCAGCCAAGTGGGCACTAACTATGGCTACACCTTC. Protein product: CASSQVGTNYGYTF.

The chain links TRBV10-3 to TRBJ2-1; TRBD2 is a possible D gene (6 bases). The V gene's germline CDR1 is ENHRY and CDR2 SYGVKD. The CDR3 is 14 residues long. The V gene lost 7 bases and the J gene lost 1 base, with 11 bases spanning the gap. CDR3 coding DNA: TGTGCCATCAAATCGGAGGGATCCTACAATGAGCAGTTCTTC. Its protein is CAIKSEGSYNEQFF.

This chain uses TRBV7-9 with TRBJ2-7; 8 bases agree with TRBD2. Trimming took 3 bases from V and 2 from J; bases not matched to a gene: 6. The CDR3 covers 15 residues. Germline CDR1 reads SEHNR; CDR2 reads FQNEAQ (reference sequence). The CDR3 sequence: CASSFQRGPPYEQYF. The CDR3 DNA sequence: TGTGCCAGCAGCTTCCAGCGGGGGCCCCCCTACGAGCAGTACTTC.

V and J are TRBV7-6 and TRBJ2-3; 12 bases match TRBD2. This CDR3 has 15 amino acids. Germline loops: CDR1 SGHVS, CDR2 FNYEAQ. J lost 5 bases, V lost 5 bases, and 5 bases had no gene match. The CDR3 nucleotides are TGTGCCAGCAGCCCATGGACTAGCGGGGAAGATACGCAGTATTTT. Its protein is CASSPWTSGEDTQYF.

The rearrangement uses TRBV7-9 and TRBJ1-2; 7 bases are a match to TRBD1. Losses at the gene ends were 5 bases for V and 8 bases for J; bases not matched to a gene: 8. Germline V lookup: CDR1 SEHNR, CDR2 FQNEAQ (reference sequence). The CDR3 is 13 residues long. DNA for the CDR3: TGTGCCAGCAGCATGACAGGGACGAGGGGCTACACCTTC. It codes for CASSMTGTRGYTF.